This section outlines one TCR beta chain sequence together with its context. Original processing methods: From reference gene primer amplification, estimates of nucleated cell counts were derived. The protocol was immunoSEQ multiplex PCR, while the TCRdb copy is restricted to in-frame clones and leaves out a portion. The V and J calls and clone size come from that table; D and trimming were worked out from the DNA. Here the sample spans about 210,000 clones, about 86% being singletons. The entry originates in a study of blood T cell repertoires in COVID-19. Participants' reported clinical history set cohort assignment. This TCR was recovered from a woman between 50 and 59 years old with acute COVID-19. The material sequenced was PBMCs or T cells enriched from blood (not recorded which).

As DNA, the CDR3 is TGTGCCAGCATGAGGGGGATGAACACTGAAGCTTTCTTT. This translates into CASMRGMNTEAFF. This chain joins TRBV28 and TRBJ1-1; D might be TRBD1 (6 bases). CDR1 MDHEN and CDR2 SYDVKM come from the germline V gene. This CDR3 has 13 amino acids. Trimming shortened V by 7 bases and J by 0 bases, and 9 bases separated the two germline ends.